This TCR beta chain was identified during a study of cytomegalovirus exposure and HLA in healthy donors. Study-wide context: Researchers previously reported finding some 110 million unique TCR beta sequences from 150 million to 200 million T cells. Among the approximately 400 donors who were genotyped, about 79% fell in the genetic ancestry cluster that is associated with self-reported Caucasian donors.

As regards this clone: What it binds is not known.

The PCR made use of 60 Vbeta and 13 Jbeta primers. Some clones are missing from TCRdb's copy, which holds only in-frame ones; the method was immunoSEQ multiplex PCR. The sample has 150,000 to 200,000 clones; around 80% are singletons. The CDR3 runs 11 residues. Germline-derived CDR1 and CDR2 are LNHDA and SQIVND (reference sequence). V lost 4 bases, J lost 8 bases, and 8 bases lay in between. Study-wide findings and caveats: In a later analysis, HLA-associated beta chains showed higher expansion and lower generation probabilities than comparable chains. Later work found that TCR association rates differed between HLA loci; DRB1 had the most and HLA-C the fewest.

Sequencing was performed on PBMCs. The TCR sequence derives from a woman in her 30s in good health and CMV-seropositive. The chain joins TRBV19 to TRBJ1-1; D is unclear. The CDR3 reads CASSTSKEAFF. CDR3 sequence (DNA): TGTGCCAGTAGTACCTCTAAAGAAGCTTTCTTT.